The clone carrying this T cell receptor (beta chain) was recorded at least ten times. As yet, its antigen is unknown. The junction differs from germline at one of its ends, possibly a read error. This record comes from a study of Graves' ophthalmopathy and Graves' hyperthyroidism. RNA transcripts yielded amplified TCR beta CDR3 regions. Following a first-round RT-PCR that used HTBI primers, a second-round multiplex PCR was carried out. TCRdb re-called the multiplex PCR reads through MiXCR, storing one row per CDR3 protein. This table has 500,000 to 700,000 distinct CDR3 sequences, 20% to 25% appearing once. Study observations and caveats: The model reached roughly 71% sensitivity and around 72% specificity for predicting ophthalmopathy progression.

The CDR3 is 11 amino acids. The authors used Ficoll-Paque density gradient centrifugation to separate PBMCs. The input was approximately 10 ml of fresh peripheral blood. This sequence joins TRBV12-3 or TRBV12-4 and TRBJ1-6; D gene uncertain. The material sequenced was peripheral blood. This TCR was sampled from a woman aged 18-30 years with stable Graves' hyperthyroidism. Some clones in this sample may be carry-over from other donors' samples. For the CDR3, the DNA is TGTGCCAGCAGTTCCCGCAGGAGTCAAGACTTT. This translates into CASSSRRSQDF.